This T cell receptor (beta chain) emerged from a study of follicular helper T cells after annual influenza vaccination listed by TCRdb under 2017. For the wider study: Blood was collected on days 0, 7 and 28 after each seasonal influenza vaccination. To look at recall of cTfh clones, some subjects were tracked through successive annual vaccinations covering the 2013-2014, 2014-2015 and 2015-2016 seasons. One week after vaccination, a second recruited cohort of 12 subjects (Table S1) displayed a similar ICOS+CD38+ cTfh response. Multi-year samples were available for six subjects, with four spanning two vaccination seasons and two spanning three seasons. The 2015 samples were processed right after collection, while the 2013-2014 samples were cryopreserved.

The full study reports these points: Successive annual vaccinations recalled a recurring oligoclonal ICOS+CD38+ cTfh response that included tetramer and AIM influenza-specific clonotypes. Day 7 ICOS+CD38+ clones were most often found later in ICOS-CD38- cTfh, suggesting that subset may serve as a memory reservoir. Only about 9.5-23% of analyzed cells yielded productive TCRB sequences, so sampling of rare clonotypes was not possible. ICOS+CD38+ cTfh clonality correlated with the frequency of that population, and its change correlated with the change in circulating plasmablast frequency.

Worth noting for this clone: The clone's antigen remains unknown. No quality values exist for individual bases; no much larger clone is one base distant.

The germline ends are 11 bases apart after V is trimmed by 7 bases and J by 5 bases. The CDR3 holds 11 amino acids from the cysteine to the phenylalanine. CDR3 DNA is the only sequence kept; it has 33 bases, read in frame from the first base. CDR1 and CDR2, per the germline V gene (reference sequence), are DFQATT and SNEGSKA. To prepare the library, the immunoSEQ multiplex PCR assay was applied. Adaptive Biotechnologies handled the TCRB amplification, library preparation, sequencing and preliminary bioinformatics at Survey level resolution. TCRB sequencing used multiplex PCR amplification of genomic DNA from sorted cTfh populations. The published analysis was carried out like this. In R, clonality was calculated as 1 minus the normalized Shannon entropy, and the Gini index was computed using the R package ineq. Overlap score was defined as the summed counts of shared sequences divided by the total counts of all sequences in both compared samples. Shared-clonotype significance used Fisher's exact test assuming a theoretical repertoire of 10^7 TCRB sequences. This immuneACCESS table, as held by TCRdb, lists in-frame sequences with V and J called but not all clones. Of the missing ones, under half trace to an unresolved V gene in checked studies; the others have no known cause. The D gene and trimming were derived from the DNA, and the V and J assignments and clone size from that table. This sample has 9,000 or so clones in its table, and about 84% of those were observed once. The leading ten clones occupy 1.5% of the sample.

What the time point label conveys for this sample: 2015-2016 season, pre-vaccination. Seasonal inactivated influenza vaccine (Fluvarix) was administered to adults, and sorted blood CD4 subsets were tracked by TCRB sequencing before and after vaccination. To be eligible, subjects had to live in the community and must not have received influenza vaccine in the previous 6 months. Subjects were excluded for influenza vaccine contraindications, substance abuse, HIV/AIDS, active malignancy, immunomodulatory medication, or active illness such as respiratory infection. Per time point, between roughly 35 and 100 mL of blood was sampled. Non-naive CD4+CXCR5+PD-1+ cells were defined as circulating Tfh and were sorted into ICOS+CD38+ and ICOS-CD38- fractions. PBMC were isolated using Ficoll-Paque PLUS or SepMate separation. Before DNA was extracted, the cell subsets were sorted from PBMC using a BD FACS Aria.

This clonotype was obtained from an adult who received the influenza vaccine. The V and J genes are TRBV20-1 and TRBJ1-1, with the D gene uncertain. The specimen comprised CXCR5+ CD38- circulating T follicular helper cells from blood, sampled on the day of influenza vaccination. Per the publication, the cell subset or site label means: circulating Tfh, non-naive CD4+CXCR5+PD-1+ (ICOS+CD38+ or ICOS-CD38-). The CDR3 sequence is CSVPRGTEAFF. The DNA sequence is as follows: TGCAGTGTGCCGAGAGGAACTGAAGCTTTCTTT.